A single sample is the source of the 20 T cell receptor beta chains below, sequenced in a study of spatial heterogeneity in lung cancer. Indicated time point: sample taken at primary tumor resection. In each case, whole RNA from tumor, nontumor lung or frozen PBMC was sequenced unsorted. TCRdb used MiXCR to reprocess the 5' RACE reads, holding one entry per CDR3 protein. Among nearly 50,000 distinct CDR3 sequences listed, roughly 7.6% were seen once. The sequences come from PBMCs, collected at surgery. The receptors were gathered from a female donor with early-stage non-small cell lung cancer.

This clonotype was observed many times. The CDR3, as DNA: TGTGCCAGCAGCCAAGGCCCACAGGGACGCGAGCAGTACTTC. This translates into CASSQGPQGREQYF. The chain recombines TRBV4-2 with TRBJ2-7; TRBD1 is a possible D gene (6 bases). V gave up 1 base and J gave up 6 bases, with 13 bases separating them. The length of the CDR3 is 14 residues. Germline assignment: CDR1 LGHNA and CDR2 YNFKEQ.

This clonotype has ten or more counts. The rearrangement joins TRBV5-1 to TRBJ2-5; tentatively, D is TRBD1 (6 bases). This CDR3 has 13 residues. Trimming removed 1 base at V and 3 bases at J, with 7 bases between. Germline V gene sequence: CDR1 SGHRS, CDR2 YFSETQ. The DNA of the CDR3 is TGCGCCAGCAGCTTGCCAGGGGAAGAGACCCAGTACTTC. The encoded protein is CASSLPGEETQYF.

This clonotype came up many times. This CDR3 is CSARGTESNEKLFF. The CDR3 DNA sequence: TGCAGTGCTAGGGGGACAGAAAGTAATGAAAAACTGTTTTTT. The rearrangement joins TRBV20-1 to TRBJ1-4; 7 positions agree with TRBD1. CDR3 length equals 14 residues. With 3 bases clipped from V and 4 bases from J, the junction kept 5 bases outside the gene matches. Germline V lookup: CDR1 DFQATT, CDR2 SNEGSKA (reference sequence).

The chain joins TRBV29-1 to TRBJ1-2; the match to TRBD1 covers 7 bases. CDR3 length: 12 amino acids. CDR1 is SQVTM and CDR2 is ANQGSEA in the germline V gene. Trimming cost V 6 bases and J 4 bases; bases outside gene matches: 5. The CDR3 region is CSVPGQTYGYTF. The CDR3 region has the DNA TGCAGCGTACCGGGACAGACCTATGGCTACACCTTC.

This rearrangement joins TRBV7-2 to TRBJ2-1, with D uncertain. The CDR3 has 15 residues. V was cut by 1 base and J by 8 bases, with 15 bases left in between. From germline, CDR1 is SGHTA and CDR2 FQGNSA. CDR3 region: CASSLVNRVSDEQFF. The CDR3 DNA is TGTGCCAGCAGCTTAGTGAATCGGGTGTCGGATGAGCAGTTCTTC.

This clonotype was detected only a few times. The CDR3 is CASSLEGSLTDTQYF. CDR3 DNA: TGTGCCAGCAGTTTGGAGGGATCCCTCACAGATACGCAGTATTTT. This chain joins TRBV12-3 or TRBV12-4 and TRBJ2-3; D is possibly TRBD2 (6 bases). Trimming cost V 3 bases and J 2 bases, with 12 bases left between them. The CDR3 is made up of 15 amino acids.

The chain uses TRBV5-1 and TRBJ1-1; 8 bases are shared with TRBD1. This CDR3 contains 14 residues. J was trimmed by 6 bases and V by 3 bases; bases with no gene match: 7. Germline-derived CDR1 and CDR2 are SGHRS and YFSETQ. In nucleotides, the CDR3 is TGCGCCAGCAGCTGGACAGGGTCGGGGGCTGAAGCTTTCTTT. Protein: CASSWTGSGAEAFF.

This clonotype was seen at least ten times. This chain's CDR3 is CASSPAGVGSPLHF. The CDR3 region has the DNA TGTGCCAGCAGTCCCGCCGGGGTGGGTTCACCCCTCCACTTT. This sequence joins TRBV6-5 and TRBJ1-6; D remains unclear. The CDR3 length is 14 residues. Per the germline V gene, CDR1 is MNHEY and CDR2 is SVGAGI. Trimming left V 5 bases short and J 9 bases short, with 14 bases between.

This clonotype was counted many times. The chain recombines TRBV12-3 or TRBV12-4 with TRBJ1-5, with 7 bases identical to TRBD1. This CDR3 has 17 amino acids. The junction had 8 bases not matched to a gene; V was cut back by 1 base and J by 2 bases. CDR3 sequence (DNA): TGTGCCAGCAGTTTAGGAATCAACAGGGGTCGCAATCAGCCCCAGCATTTT. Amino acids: CASSLGINRGRNQPQHF.

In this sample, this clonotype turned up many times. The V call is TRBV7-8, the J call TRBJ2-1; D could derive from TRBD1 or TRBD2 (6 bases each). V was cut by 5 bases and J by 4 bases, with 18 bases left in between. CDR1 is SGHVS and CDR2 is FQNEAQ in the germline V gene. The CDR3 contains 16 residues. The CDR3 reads CASSPSLRGDYNEQFF. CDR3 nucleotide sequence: TGTGCCAGCAGCCCTTCTTTGAGGGGGGATTACAATGAGCAGTTCTTC.

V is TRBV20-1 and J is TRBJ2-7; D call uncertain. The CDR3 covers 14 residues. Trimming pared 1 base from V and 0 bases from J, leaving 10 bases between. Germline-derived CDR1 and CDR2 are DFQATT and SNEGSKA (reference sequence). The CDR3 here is CSARGRTLSYEQYF. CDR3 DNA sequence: TGCAGTGCTAGAGGTCGGACGCTCTCCTACGAGCAGTACTTC.

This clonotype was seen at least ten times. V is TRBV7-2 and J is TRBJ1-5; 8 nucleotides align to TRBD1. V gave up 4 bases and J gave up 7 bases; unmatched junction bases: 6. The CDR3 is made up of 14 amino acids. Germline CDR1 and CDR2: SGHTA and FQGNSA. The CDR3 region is CASSSPDRGQPQHF. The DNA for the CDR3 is TGTGCCAGCAGCTCCCCTGACAGGGGACAGCCCCAGCATTTT.

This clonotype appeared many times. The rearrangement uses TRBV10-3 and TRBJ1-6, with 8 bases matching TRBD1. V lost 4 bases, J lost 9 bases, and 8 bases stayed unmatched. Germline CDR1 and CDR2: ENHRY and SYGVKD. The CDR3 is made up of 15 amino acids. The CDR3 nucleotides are TGTGCCATCAGTGGCCCGGACAGGGCGAGTTCACCCCTCCACTTT. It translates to CAISGPDRASSPLHF.

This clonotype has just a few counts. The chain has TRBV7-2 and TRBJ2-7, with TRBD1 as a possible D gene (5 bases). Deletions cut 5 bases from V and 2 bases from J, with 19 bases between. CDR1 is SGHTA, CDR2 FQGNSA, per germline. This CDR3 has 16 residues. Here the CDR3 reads CASSPKPGAGTYEQYF. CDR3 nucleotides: TGTGCCAGCAGCCCTAAGCCCGGAGCAGGGACCTACGAGCAGTACTTC.

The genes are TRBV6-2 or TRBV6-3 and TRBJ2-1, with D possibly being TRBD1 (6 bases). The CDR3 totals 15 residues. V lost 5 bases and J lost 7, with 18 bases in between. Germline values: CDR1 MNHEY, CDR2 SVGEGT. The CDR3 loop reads CASSKWVAGENEQFF. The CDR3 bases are TGTGCCAGCAGTAAGTGGGTGGCAGGGGAGAATGAGCAGTTCTTC.

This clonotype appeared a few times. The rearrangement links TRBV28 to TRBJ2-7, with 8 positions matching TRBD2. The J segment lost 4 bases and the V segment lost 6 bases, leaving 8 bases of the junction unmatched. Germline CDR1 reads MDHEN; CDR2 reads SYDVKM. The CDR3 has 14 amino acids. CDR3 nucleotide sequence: TGTGCCAGCAGGATCGGGGGGGAGCGGTACGAGCAGTACTTC. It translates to CASRIGGERYEQYF.

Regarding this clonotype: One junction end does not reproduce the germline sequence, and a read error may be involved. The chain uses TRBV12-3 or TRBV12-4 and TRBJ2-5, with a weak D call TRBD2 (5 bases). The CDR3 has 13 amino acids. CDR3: CASNLGAEETQYF. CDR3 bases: TGTGCCAGCAATTTAGGAGCGGAAGAGACCCAGTACTTC.

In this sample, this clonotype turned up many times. The CDR3 DNA sequence: TGTGCCAGTAGTATTAGCCAGGGGACTGAAGCTTTCTTT. Translation gives CASSISQGTEAFF. The gene calls are TRBV19 and TRBJ1-1; possibly TRBD1 for D (6 bases). The V gene's germline CDR1 is LNHDA and CDR2 SQIVND (reference sequence). Trimming cost V 3 bases and J 5 bases, with 10 bases left between them. There are 13 residues in the CDR3.

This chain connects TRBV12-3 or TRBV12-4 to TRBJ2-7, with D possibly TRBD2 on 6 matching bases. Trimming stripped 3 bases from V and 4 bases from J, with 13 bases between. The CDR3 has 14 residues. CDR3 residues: CASSFRAGRYEQYF. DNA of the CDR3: TGTGCCAGCAGTTTTCGGGCGGGGAGATACGAGCAGTACTTC.

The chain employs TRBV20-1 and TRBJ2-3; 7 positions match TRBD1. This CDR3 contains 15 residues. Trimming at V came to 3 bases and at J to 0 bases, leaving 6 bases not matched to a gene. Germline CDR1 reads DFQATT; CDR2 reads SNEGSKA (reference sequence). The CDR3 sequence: CSASRPGGSTDTQYF. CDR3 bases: TGCAGTGCTAGTCGGCCAGGGGGTAGCACAGATACGCAGTATTTT.